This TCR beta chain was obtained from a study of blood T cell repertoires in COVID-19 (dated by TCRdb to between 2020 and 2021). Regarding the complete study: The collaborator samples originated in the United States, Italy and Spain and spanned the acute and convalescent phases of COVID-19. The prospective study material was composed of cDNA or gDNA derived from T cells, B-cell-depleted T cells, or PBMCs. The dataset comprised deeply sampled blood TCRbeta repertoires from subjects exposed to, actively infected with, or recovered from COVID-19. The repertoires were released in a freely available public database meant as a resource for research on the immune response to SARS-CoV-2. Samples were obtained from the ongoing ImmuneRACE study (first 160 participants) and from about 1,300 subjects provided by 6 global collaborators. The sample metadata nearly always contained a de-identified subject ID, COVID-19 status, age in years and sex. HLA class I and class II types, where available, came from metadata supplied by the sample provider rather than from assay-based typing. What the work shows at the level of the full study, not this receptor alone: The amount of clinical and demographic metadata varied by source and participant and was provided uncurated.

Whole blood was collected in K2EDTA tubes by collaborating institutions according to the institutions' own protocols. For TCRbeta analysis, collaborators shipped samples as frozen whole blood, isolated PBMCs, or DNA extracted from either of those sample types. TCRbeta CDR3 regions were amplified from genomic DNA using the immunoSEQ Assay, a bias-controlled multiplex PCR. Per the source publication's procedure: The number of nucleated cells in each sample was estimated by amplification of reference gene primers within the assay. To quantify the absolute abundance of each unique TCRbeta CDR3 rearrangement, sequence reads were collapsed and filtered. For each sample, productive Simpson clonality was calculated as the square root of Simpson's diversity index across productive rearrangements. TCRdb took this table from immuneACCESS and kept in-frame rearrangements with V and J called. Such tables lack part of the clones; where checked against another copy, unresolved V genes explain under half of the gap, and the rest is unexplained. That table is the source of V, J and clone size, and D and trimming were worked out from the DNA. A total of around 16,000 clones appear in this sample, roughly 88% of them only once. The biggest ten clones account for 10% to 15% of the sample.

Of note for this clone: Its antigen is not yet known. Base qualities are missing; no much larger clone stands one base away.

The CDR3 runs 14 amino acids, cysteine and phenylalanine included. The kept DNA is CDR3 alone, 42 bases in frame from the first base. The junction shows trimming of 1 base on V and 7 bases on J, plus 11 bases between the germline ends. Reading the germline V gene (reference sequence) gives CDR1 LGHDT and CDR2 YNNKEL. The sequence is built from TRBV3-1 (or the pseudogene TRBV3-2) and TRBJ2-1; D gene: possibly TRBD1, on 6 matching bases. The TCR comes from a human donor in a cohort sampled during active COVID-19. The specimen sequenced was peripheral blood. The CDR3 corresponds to CASSQGARGNEQFF. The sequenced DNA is TGTGCCAGCAGCCAAGGAGCCAGGGGAAATGAGCAGTTCTTC.